This TCR beta chain was sequenced in a study of cytomegalovirus exposure and HLA in healthy donors. This PCR relied on a set of 60 Vbeta primers and 13 Jbeta primers. Produced via immunoSEQ multiplex PCR; TCRdb's table is partial and in-frame only. The sample has about 160,000 clones, roughly 82% seen once. The trim removed 5 bases at V and 6 bases at J, leaving 11 bases unmatched. The CDR3 length is 15 residues. Germline V gene sequence: CDR1 SSHAT, CDR2 FNYEAQ (reference sequence). Overall study results and limits: Within the data, a cluster of highly shared sequence variants was likely a sequencing artifact. Per a later analysis, 15,000 to 20,000 TCR beta sequences showed association with HLA alleles at 0.05 false discovery rate. Later genetic work tied a missense DCLRE1C variant to beta-chain V and J trimming. Among CMV-associated TCR beta chains, most appeared HLA-restricted in a later analysis.

Remarks on this clone: Its antigen remains unknown.

V usage is TRBV7-7 and J usage is TRBJ2-3, with 7 bases identical to TRBD2. The origin of this receptor is a man aged 45-60 years in good health and CMV-seropositive. The sequenced sample was PBMCs. The CDR3 coding sequence is TGTGCCAGCAGCCTGGGGAGGGGCCTAGGGGATACGCAGTATTTT. The encoded protein is CASSLGRGLGDTQYF. Combining the CDR3 with reference TRBV7-7 and TRBJ2-3 gives the whole variable domain GAGVSQSPRYKVTKRGQDVTLRCDPISSHATLYWYQQALGQGPEFLTYFNYEAQPDKSGLPSDRFSAERPEGSISTLTIQRTEQRDSAMYRCASSLGRGLGDTQYFGPGTRLTVL.